These 24 T cell receptor beta chains were all obtained from the same sample, sequenced in a study of blood T cell repertoires in COVID-19 (dated by TCRdb to 2018 to 2020). Library generation was performed with the immunoSEQ multiplex PCR assay. TCRdb mirrors the immuneACCESS table, restricted to in-frame sequences. Some clones are absent from its copies; in checked studies, under half trace to an unresolved V gene, and the reason for the others is unknown. The sample yields 55,000 to 65,000 clones; about 80% were counted once. The ten most abundant clones make up less than 4.5% of the sample. Sequenced material: peripheral blood. The receptors stem from a man aged 55 to 70 with acute or convalescent COVID-19.

The V gene is TRBV3-1 (or the pseudogene TRBV3-2), the J gene TRBJ2-3; D is possibly TRBD2 (5 bases). Germline V gives CDR1 LGHDT, CDR2 YNNKEL (reference sequence). CDR3 length equals 16 residues. Trimming shortened V by 3 bases and J by 6 bases, and 19 bases separated the two germline ends. DNA for the CDR3: TGTGCCAGCAGCCACCCCCCCGGGGAGCCGGGGGATACGCAGTATTTT. As protein: CASSHPPGEPGDTQYF.

This chain connects TRBV6-5 to TRBJ1-2, with D perhaps matching TRBD1 (6 bases). Germline CDR1 is MNHEY and CDR2 is SVGAGI. The V end lost 1 base, the J end lost 2 bases, and 11 bases lay between the germline ends. The CDR3 runs to 15 residues. The CDR3 spells CASSYFVGTNYGYTF. For the CDR3, the DNA is TGTGCCAGCAGTTACTTCGTGGGGACAAACTATGGCTACACCTTC.

The chain links TRBV5-3 to TRBJ2-1; 7 positions agree with TRBD1. TRBV5-3 is annotated as an ORF whose role is uncertain. Unmatched junction bases numbered 10, after V lost 0 bases and J lost 1 base. The CDR3 totals 18 residues. CDR3 amino acids: CARSLVGGEHLSYNEQFF. The CDR3 DNA reads as TGTGCCAGAAGCTTGGTAGGGGGCGAGCATCTTTCCTACAATGAGCAGTTCTTC.

CDR3 amino acids: CASSLDRGRQGSTGNSPLHF. DNA for the CDR3: TGCGCCAGCAGCCTCGACAGGGGTAGGCAGGGGTCTACGGGGAATTCACCCCTCCACTTT. V gene TRBV4-1 combines with J gene TRBJ1-6, with 8 nucleotides matching TRBD1. Trimming at V came to 4 bases and at J to 7 bases, leaving 21 bases not matched to a gene. The CDR3 loop spans 20 amino acids. Germline V gene data show CDR1 as MGHRA and CDR2 as YSYEKL.

The genes are TRBV5-6 and TRBJ1-5, with TRBD1 as a possible D gene (6 bases). The V gene's germline CDR1 is SGHDT and CDR2 YYEEEE. This CDR3 contains 14 residues. With 4 bases removed from V and 5 bases from J, the gap between germline ends came to 13 bases. CDR3 sequence: CASSLGQTYQPQHF. The CDR3 nucleotides read TGTGCCAGCAGCCTAGGACAGACCTATCAGCCCCAGCATTTT.

This clone appeared a single time. This sequence joins TRBV6-1 and TRBJ1-2; no definite D call. CDR1 MNHNS and CDR2 SASEGT come from the germline V gene. Trimming pared 2 bases from V and 2 bases from J, leaving 12 bases between. The CDR3 totals 15 residues. The CDR3 is CASSENSYGNYGYTF. The CDR3 region has the DNA TGTGCCAGCAGTGAAAATAGCTACGGGAACTATGGCTACACCTTC.

In its sample, this clone was seen many times. The V and J genes are TRBV15 and TRBJ2-1; TRBD2 agrees at 9 bases. The V and J ends lost 0 bases and 3 bases, in that order; junction bases with no gene match: 3. This CDR3 contains 16 residues. Per the germline V gene, CDR1 is LNHNV and CDR2 is YYDKDF (reference sequence). The CDR3 loop is CATSRDAGGSYNEQFF. For the CDR3, the DNA is TGTGCCACCAGCAGAGACGCGGGGGGGAGCTACAATGAGCAGTTCTTC.

This clone was seen only a few times. The chain links TRBV9 to TRBJ2-1; D is uncertain. The V end was cut by 0 bases, the J end by 0 bases, with 4 bases between. There are 14 residues in the CDR3. CDR1 and CDR2 (germline): SGDLS, YYNGEE. CDR3 in DNA: TGTGCCAGCAGCGTAGGTCTCTCCTACAATGAGCAGTTCTTC. Translated: CASSVGLSYNEQFF.

The rearrangement uses TRBV4-1 and TRBJ1-1; TRBD1 matches 8 bases. Germline CDR1 and CDR2: MGHRA and YSYEKL. V dropped 0 bases and J dropped 4; count of bases not matched to a gene: 7. The CDR3 consists of 16 residues. The CDR3 region has the DNA TGCGCCAGCAGCCAAGAAATGCTCAGGGGGCCCACTGAAGCTTTCTTT. Its protein is CASSQEMLRGPTEAFF.

This sequence joins TRBV29-1 and TRBJ2-1; 11 bases match TRBD2. Unmatched junction bases numbered 5, after V lost 1 base and J lost 6 bases. The length of the CDR3 is 15 residues. The germline gives CDR1 SQVTM, CDR2 ANQGSEA. The DNA of the CDR3 is TGCAGCGTTGAAGGGGGACTAGCGGATGGCAATGAGCAGTTCTTC. As protein: CSVEGGLADGNEQFF.

The chain recombines TRBV27 with TRBJ1-1, with 7 bases matching TRBD1. Germline CDR1 is MNHEY and CDR2 is SMNVEV (reference sequence). The CDR3 is 14 residues long. The trim removed 5 bases at V and 1 base at J, leaving 4 bases unmatched. The CDR3 region is CASSAGTENTEAFF. As DNA, the CDR3 is TGTGCCAGCAGTGCCGGGACAGAGAACACTGAAGCTTTCTTT.

This sequence joins TRBV28 and TRBJ1-5; TRBD1 is a possible D gene (6 bases). Germline V gives CDR1 MDHEN, CDR2 SYDVKM. The CDR3 loop spans 17 amino acids. For the CDR3, the DNA is TGTGCAGCGTTTACAGGGTTTTGGGAAATAGGCAATCAGCCCCAGCATTTT. As protein: CAAFTGFWEIGNQPQHF.

This chain joins TRBV20-1 and TRBJ2-1; D remains unclear. CDR1 and CDR2 (germline): DFQATT, SNEGSKA (reference sequence). CDR3 length: 11 amino acids. The V end lost 3 bases, the J end lost 5 bases, and 5 bases lay between the germline ends. The CDR3 nucleotides read TGCAGTGCTAGTCCAGACAATGAGCAGTTCTTC. This codes for CSASPDNEQFF.

The chain employs TRBV7-3 and TRBJ2-7; TRBD2 matches 8 bases. V dropped 3 bases and J dropped 6; count of bases not matched to a gene: 1. This CDR3 contains 12 residues. Germline V gene data show CDR1 as SGHTA and CDR2 as FQGTGA. DNA of the CDR3: TGTGCCAGCAGCTTCGGGGGGGCCGAGCAGTACTTC. It encodes CASSFGGAEQYF. The whole variable domain, filled in from reference TRBV7-3 and TRBJ2-7, reads GAGVSQTPSNKVTEKGKYVELRCDPISGHTALYWYRQSLGQGPEFLIYFQGTGAADDSGLPNDRFFAVRPEGSVSTLKIQRTERGDSAVYLCASSFGGAEQYFGPGTRLTVT.

The V and J genes are TRBV19 and TRBJ1-5, with TRBD1 matching 10 bases. The CDR3 sequence is 16 residues long. In germline, CDR1 is LNHDA, CDR2 SQIVND (reference sequence). J lost 5 bases, V lost 4 bases, and 8 bases had no gene match. CDR3 region: CASSTARGTGDQPQHF. Written as DNA, the CDR3 is TGTGCCAGTAGTACGGCTCGCGGGACAGGGGATCAGCCCCAGCATTTT.

J is TRBJ1-4 and V is TRBV9; no reliable D call. The CDR3 sequence is 15 residues long. Trimming took off 6 bases at V and 3 bases at J, with 15 bases between the two ends. Germline V gene sequence: CDR1 SGDLS, CDR2 YYNGEE. CDR3 nucleotides: TGTGCCAGCACCAAGCAGGCCGGGGCTAATGAAAAACTGTTTTTT. Protein sequence: CASTKQAGANEKLFF.

The genes are TRBV2 and TRBJ1-4; no firm D call. The germline gives CDR1 SNHLY, CDR2 FYNNEI. The length of the CDR3 is 14 residues. Trimming took off 6 bases at V and 4 bases at J, with 12 bases between the two ends. The CDR3: CASRETGNNEKLFF. The DNA of the CDR3 is TGTGCCAGCAGAGAAACGGGAAATAATGAAAAACTGTTTTTT.

The chain combines TRBV5-1 with TRBJ2-3; D call uncertain. Trimming took off 3 bases at V and 2 bases at J, with 10 bases between the two ends. From germline, CDR1 is SGHRS and CDR2 YFSETQ. The CDR3 spans 14 residues. CDR3 DNA sequence: TGCGCCAGCAGCTCCCAAACAGTCACAGATACGCAGTATTTT. This codes for CASSSQTVTDTQYF. The full variable domain, rest sourced from reference TRBV5-1 and TRBJ2-3, is KAGVTQTPRYLIKTRGQQVTLSCSPISGHRSVSWYQQTPGQGLQFLFEYFSETQRNKGNFPGRFSGRQFSNSRSEMNVSTLELGDSALYLCASSSQTVTDTQYFGPGTRLTVL.

The chain recombines TRBV7-9 with TRBJ1-1; D uncertain. This CDR3 comprises 12 residues. V lost 7 bases to trimming and J lost 1 base, with 7 bases between them. Looked up from germline, CDR1 is SEHNR and CDR2 is FQNEAQ (reference sequence). Here the CDR3 DNA reads TGTGCCAGCAAGCGGCAGAACACTGAAGCTTTCTTT. Residues: CASKRQNTEAFF.

The V and J genes are TRBV4-1 and TRBJ1-1, with 10 bases fitting TRBD1. Germline assignment: CDR1 MGHRA and CDR2 YSYEKL. Trimming removed 5 bases from V and 7 bases from J; junction bases left unmatched: 13. CDR3 length: 16 amino acids. DNA of the CDR3: TGCGCCAGCAGCTATGAACCGGGACAGGGGACGTTTGAAGCTTTCTTT. Amino acid sequence: CASSYEPGQGTFEAFF.

V usage is TRBV6-1 and J usage is TRBJ1-2; TRBD1 aligns across 8 bases. V shed 0 bases, J shed 4 bases, and the junction held 4 bases outside the gene matches. Germline values: CDR1 MNHNS, CDR2 SASEGT. CDR3 size: 15 residues. CDR3 coding DNA: TGTGCCAGCAGTGAAGCGTACGGGACAGGCTATGGCTACACCTTC. Protein product: CASSEAYGTGYGYTF.

The chain recombines TRBV18 with TRBJ1-1, with D perhaps matching TRBD1 (6 bases). Between the trimmed V and J ends, which lost 3 bases and 7 bases, there was a span of 21 bases. Looked up from germline, CDR1 is KGHSH and CDR2 is LQKENI. CDR3 length equals 16 residues. This chain's CDR3 is CASSPPNRAGGYEAFF. For the CDR3, the DNA is TGTGCCAGCTCACCGCCTAACAGGGCCGGCGGATATGAAGCTTTCTTT.

J is TRBJ1-2 and V is TRBV25-1; D unresolved. Trimming shortened V by 7 bases and J by 5 bases, and 8 bases separated the two germline ends. The CDR3 covers 11 residues. The germline gives CDR1 MGHDK, CDR2 SYGVNS. DNA for the CDR3: TGTGCCAGCACCTCGGGATATGGCTACACCTTC. Protein: CASTSGYGYTF.

This chain uses TRBV2 with TRBJ1-1; D is unclear. The V gene's germline CDR1 is SNHLY and CDR2 FYNNEI. Deletions cut 6 bases from V and 10 bases from J, with 15 bases between. The CDR3 consists of 12 residues. The CDR3 spells CASRFSGSVAFF. For the CDR3, the DNA is TGTGCCAGCAGGTTTTCGGGGTCCGTAGCTTTCTTT.